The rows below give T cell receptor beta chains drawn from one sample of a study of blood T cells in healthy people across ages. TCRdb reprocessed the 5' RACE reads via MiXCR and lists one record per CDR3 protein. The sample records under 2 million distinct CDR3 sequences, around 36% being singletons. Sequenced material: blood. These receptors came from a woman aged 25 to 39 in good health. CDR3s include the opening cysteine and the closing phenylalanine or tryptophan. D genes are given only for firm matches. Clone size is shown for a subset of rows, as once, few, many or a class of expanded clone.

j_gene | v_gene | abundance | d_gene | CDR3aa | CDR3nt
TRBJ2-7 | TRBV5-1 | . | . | CASSFTSVHKDEQYF | TGCGCCAGCAGCTTTACCTCGGTCCACAAGGACGAGCAGTACTTC
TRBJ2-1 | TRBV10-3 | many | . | CAIRTGESSYNEQFF | TGTGCCATCAGGACAGGAGAGAGCTCCTACAATGAGCAGTTCTTC
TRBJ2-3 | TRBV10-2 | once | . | CASWDSSIFTDTQYF | TGCGCCAGCTGGGACTCTAGTATCTTCACAGATACGCAGTATTTT
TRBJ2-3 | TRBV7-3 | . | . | CASSLNGGSGDTQYF | TGTGCCAGCAGCTTAAACGGGGGTTCGGGGGATACGCAGTATTTT
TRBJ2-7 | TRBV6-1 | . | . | CAAEVGPSYEQYF | TGTGCCGCTGAGGTGGGCCCATCCTACGAGCAGTACTTC
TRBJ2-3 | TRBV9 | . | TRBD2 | CASSESGTSGRGTQYF | TGTGCCAGCAGCGAGTCGGGGACTAGCGGGAGAGGTACGCAGTATTTT
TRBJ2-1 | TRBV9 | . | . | CASSVASRYNEQFF | TGTGCCAGCAGCGTAGCGTCCAGATACAATGAGCAGTTCTTC
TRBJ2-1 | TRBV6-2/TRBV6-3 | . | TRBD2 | CASSVATSGTYNEQFF | TGTGCCAGCTCAGTGGCTACTAGCGGGACGTACAATGAGCAGTTCTTC
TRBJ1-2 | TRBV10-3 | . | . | CAIRSQGSLNYGYTF | TGTGCCATCAGGTCACAGGGTTCCCTTAACTATGGCTACACCTTC
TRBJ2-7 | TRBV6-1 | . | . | CASMGADLGLQWQYF | TGTGCCAGCATGGGCGCCGACTTGGGTTTACAGTGGCAGTACTTC
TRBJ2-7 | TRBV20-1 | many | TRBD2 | CSASAGGPGEQYF | TGCAGTGCTAGCGCGGGAGGCCCCGGCGAGCAGTACTTC
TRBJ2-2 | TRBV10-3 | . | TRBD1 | CTISEGPSGQGELFF | TGTACCATCAGTGAAGGCCCGTCGGGACAGGGGGAGCTGTTTTTT
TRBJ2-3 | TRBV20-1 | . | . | CSAGWISGGLGTSTDTQYF | TGCAGTGCTGGGTGGATTAGCGGAGGCCTCGGGACTAGCACAGATACGCAGTATTTT
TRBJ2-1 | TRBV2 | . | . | CASGLLAYNEQFF | TGTGCCAGCGGACTCTTAGCCTACAATGAGCAGTTCTTC
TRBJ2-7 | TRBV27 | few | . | CASSHGTGGGEQYF | TGTGCCAGCAGTCACGGGACCGGGGGTGGCGAGCAGTACTTC
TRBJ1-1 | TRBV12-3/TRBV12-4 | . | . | CATTTGTGLGTEAFF | TGTGCCACCACCACCGGTACAGGGTTGGGCACTGAAGCTTTCTTT
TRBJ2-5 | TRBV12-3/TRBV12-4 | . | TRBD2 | CASRAMLAGEGRYQETQYF | TGTGCCAGCAGGGCTATGCTAGCGGGGGAAGGTCGGTACCAAGAGACCCAGTACTTC
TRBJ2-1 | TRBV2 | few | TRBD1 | CASSERGQGPYNEQFF | TGTGCCAGCAGTGAACGGGGACAGGGGCCTTACAATGAGCAGTTCTTC
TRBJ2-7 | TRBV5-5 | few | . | CASSWTAPSYEQYF | TGTGCCAGCAGCTGGACAGCCCCGTCCTACGAGCAGTACTTC
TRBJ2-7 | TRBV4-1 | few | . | CASSHRFQGNYEQYF | TGCGCCAGCAGCCACCGCTTCCAGGGGAACTACGAGCAGTACTTC
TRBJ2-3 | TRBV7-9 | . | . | CASSPEIGSTDTQYF | TGTGCCAGCAGCCCCGAGATAGGAAGCACAGATACGCAGTATTTT
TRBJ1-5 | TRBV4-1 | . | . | CASSQAMGNQPQHF | TGCGCCAGCAGCCAAGCTATGGGGAATCAGCCCCAGCATTTT
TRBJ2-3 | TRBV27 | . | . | CASRGPTLSDTQYF | TGTGCCAGCAGGGGGCCCACACTTTCAGATACGCAGTATTTT
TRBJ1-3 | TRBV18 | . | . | CASSPELGDTIYF | TGTGCCAGCTCACCCGAGCTGGGGGACACCATATATTTT
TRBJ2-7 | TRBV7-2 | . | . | CASSWDLYEQYF | TGTGCCAGCAGCTGGGACTTATACGAGCAGTACTTC
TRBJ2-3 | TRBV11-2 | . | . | CASSLVPSPTDTQYF | TGTGCCAGCAGCCTAGTGCCTAGCCCTACAGATACGCAGTATTTT
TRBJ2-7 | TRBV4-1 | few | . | CASSQPGAARLEQYF | TGCGCCAGCAGCCAACCAGGGGCGGCCAGACTCGAGCAGTACTTC